The rows below give T cell receptor beta chains drawn from one sample of a study of a mutant IDH1 vaccine in newly diagnosed glioma. This table comes from immunoSEQ multiplex PCR, and its TCRdb copy is limited to in-frame clones, with some not included. The table shows 30,000 to 40,000 clones, with roughly 75% occurring only once. No antigens are known for them. The material was PBMCs, obtained from a glioma patient whose treatment included an IDH1 peptide vaccine. The receptor source for this set is a man aged 35-49 years with glioma. Some clones in this sample may be carry-over from other donors' samples. The conserved cysteine and the conserved F or W are not part of the CDR3 here.

j_gene: TRBJ2-3; v_gene: TRBV5-1; len: 16; CDR3aa: ASSLGGTSGASTDTQY
j_gene: TRBJ2-7; v_gene: TRBV13; len: 19; CDR3aa: ASSNLARGGLAGGLAYEQY
j_gene: TRBJ2-5; v_gene: TRBV5-1; len: 11; CDR3aa: ASSLNLGETQY
j_gene: TRBJ1-3; v_gene: TRBV7-8; len: 13; CDR3aa: ASSFHREPGNTIY
j_gene: TRBJ2-4; v_gene: TRBV7-8; len: 11; CDR3aa: ASSLASSNIQY
j_gene: TRBJ2-3; v_gene: TRBV10-3; len: 12; CDR3aa: AISAAGSTDTQY
j_gene: TRBJ2-6; v_gene: TRBV10-3; len: 16; CDR3aa: AISELGPSTTGANVLT
j_gene: TRBJ2-1; v_gene: TRBV19; len: 17; CDR3aa: ARSERGLAGASSYNEQF
j_gene: TRBJ1-6; v_gene: TRBV27; len: 10; CDR3aa: ASRRGNSPLH
j_gene: TRBJ2-7; v_gene: TRBV2; len: 13; CDR3aa: ASRPGTWSSYEQY